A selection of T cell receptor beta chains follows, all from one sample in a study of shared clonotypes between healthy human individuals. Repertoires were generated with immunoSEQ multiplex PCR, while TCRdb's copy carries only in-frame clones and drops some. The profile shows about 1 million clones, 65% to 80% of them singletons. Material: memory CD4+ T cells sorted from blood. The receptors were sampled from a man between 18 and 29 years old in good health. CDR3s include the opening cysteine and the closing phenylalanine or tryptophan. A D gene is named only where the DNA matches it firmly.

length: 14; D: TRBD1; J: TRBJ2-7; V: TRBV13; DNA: TGTGCCAGCAGCTACAGGGGTAGCTCCTACGAGCAGTACTTC; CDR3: CASSYRGSSYEQYF
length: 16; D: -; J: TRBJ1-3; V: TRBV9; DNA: TGTGCCAGCAGCCCTCCGGACAGCCACTCTGGAAACACCATATATTTT; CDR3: CASSPPDSHSGNTIYF
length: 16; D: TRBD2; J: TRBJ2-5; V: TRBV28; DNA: TGTGCCAGCAGTTTGCCCGGGACTAGATTCTTCGAGACCCAGTACTTC; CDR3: CASSLPGTRFFETQYF
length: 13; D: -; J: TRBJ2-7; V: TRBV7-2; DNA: TGTGCCAGCAGCTTAAGGACAGCCTACGAGCAGTACTTC; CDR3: CASSLRTAYEQYF
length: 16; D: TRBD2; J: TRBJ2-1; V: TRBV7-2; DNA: TGTGCCAGCAGCTTAGGAATAGCGGGAGGCCACAATGAGCAGTTCTTC; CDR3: CASSLGIAGGHNEQFF
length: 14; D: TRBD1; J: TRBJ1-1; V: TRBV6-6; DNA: TGTGCCAGCAGCCGGACAGGGATGAACACTGAAGCTTTCTTT; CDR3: CASSRTGMNTEAFF
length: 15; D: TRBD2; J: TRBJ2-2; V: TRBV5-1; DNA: TGCGCCAGCGCCCTAACTAGCGGAGGCACCGGGGAGCTGTTTTTT; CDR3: CASALTSGGTGELFF
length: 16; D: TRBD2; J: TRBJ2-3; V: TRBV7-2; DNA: TGTGCCAGCAGCACTCTAGCGGGAGCTAGCACAGATACGCAGTATTTT; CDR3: CASSTLAGASTDTQYF
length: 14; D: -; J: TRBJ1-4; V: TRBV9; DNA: TGTGCCAGCAGCGCATCGCCGGGGGCTAAAGGGCTGTTTTTT; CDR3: CASSASPGAKGLFF
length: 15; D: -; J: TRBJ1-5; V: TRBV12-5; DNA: TGTGCTAGTGGTTTGCTGCAGGGAGGTAATCAGCCCCAGCATTTT; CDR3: CASGLLQGGNQPQHF
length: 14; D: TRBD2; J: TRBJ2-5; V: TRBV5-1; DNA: TGCGCCAGCTATAGCGGGGGGGCCGGGGAGACCCAGTACTTC; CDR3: CASYSGGAGETQYF
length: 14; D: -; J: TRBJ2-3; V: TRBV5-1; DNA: TGCGCCAGCGCCCTGAATAGGGTAACAGATACGCAGTATTTT; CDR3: CASALNRVTDTQYF
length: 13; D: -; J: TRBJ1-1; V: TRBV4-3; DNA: TGCGCCAGCAGCCGAGAGACGAACACTGAAGCTTTCTTT; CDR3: CASSRETNTEAFF